This TCR beta chain is drawn from a study of cytomegalovirus exposure and HLA in healthy donors (dated by TCRdb to 2016 to 2017). As for the study more broadly: In an earlier analysis of 587 of the donors, under 300 Gb of sequence data and 100 million or so unique TCR beta sequences from about 190 million T cells were reported. An early release covering over 500 HLA-typed donors comprised 300 to 350 gigabases of sequencing data and 85 million to 100 million unique TCR sequences. Among the roughly 430 genotyped donors, around 81% belonged to the genetic ancestry cluster associated with self-reported Caucasian donors. The study was designed to test whether signatures of past pathogen exposure could be identified by cataloging public T cell receptors. The study used immunosequencing to profile the T cell repertoires of about 670 subjects and linked those repertoires to cytomegalovirus serostatus. A separate validation cohort of roughly 130 different subjects was used in addition to the roughly 700-subject first cohort. The study combined high-throughput TCR immunosequencing, statistical association of individual TCRs with disease status, and machine learning to predict cytomegalovirus infection status. A later analysis re-analyzed previously published TCR beta repertoires from several hundred donors and added high-resolution HLA genotyping to study TCR occurrence patterns. Rather than drawing on any new phenotypic data, the later analysis identified candidate immune exposures from TCR beta sequences and the way those sequences occurred across donors. An earlier analysis of 587 of the donors used high-throughput TCR beta sequencing to judge whether each TCR beta V gene segment behaved as functional or pseudogenic. Donor age, sex, ethnicity and CMV serostatus were collected together with the repertoire data. A later genetic analysis took genome-wide SNP genotypes for about three fifths of the roughly 700 donors and used that subset as a discovery cohort. Every discovery cohort repertoire had been produced on one sequencing platform. HLA typing covered class I and class II loci at four-digit resolution. Typing coverage differed by locus: A, B, C, DRB1 and DQB1 were typed in roughly 620-640 donors, DQA1 in about 500, DPA1 in some 600, and DPB1 in roughly 470. Roughly five DR-DQ haplotypes were handled as single units for association and clustering because linkage in the cohort was strong. Among 350 to 400 genotyped donors of the cohort, an average of approximately 240,000 unique TCR beta nucleotide sequences were sequenced per donor, roughly 18% of them non-productive.

Taken from cysteine to phenylalanine, the CDR3 has 17 residues. The only DNA kept is the CDR3, 51 bases in frame from the first base. V and J are trimmed by 0 bases and 2 bases, and the gene matches miss 8 bases of the junction. For CDR1 and CDR2, the germline V gene lists LGHNT and FRNRAP. Points the paper makes about the study in general: A later genetic analysis reported fewer N-insertions in productive TCRs among donors in an Asian-associated ancestry cluster than the roughly 620-donor mean. Seventeen rarely observed V segments, including chromosome 9 orphons, were excluded from the earlier analysis of about 500 of the donors because counts were too low. Because HLA typing was unavailable for some donors at each locus, only the typed subset was used in association tests. In this cohort, only TCR beta chains were sequenced, and detectable features were limited by the absence of alpha or paired-chain data. When HLA alleles, especially DR and DQ, strongly co-occurred, attributing TCR associations to individual alleles was difficult. Most CMV-associated TCR beta chains appeared to be HLA-restricted in a later analysis, and the HLA associations seemed to be driven largely by CMV exposure. In a later analysis, HLA-associated TCR beta chains showed more clonal expansion and lower generation probabilities than non-associated chains that were equally common. In a later analysis, several top co-occurrence clusters were reported to appear linked to parvovirus B19, influenza, CMV and Epstein-Barr virus. While some public TCRs were present in many individuals, most TCR sequences turned up only very rarely across donors. According to a later analysis, TCR association rates differed among HLA loci, with DRB1 alleles showing the most associated TCRs and HLA-C alleles showing the fewest. The authors suggested that the approach could potentially be generalized to other disease states and immunological phenotypes. An earlier analysis of approximately 600 of the donors showed that most TCR beta V segments appeared in productive rearrangements either about 87% or about 30% of the time, which broadly matched IMGT annotations. A further reported finding was that TCR beta sequences accurately predicted the HLA-A and HLA-B alleles for most subjects in the first cohort. The classifier was reported to diagnose cytomegalovirus status with high specificity and sensitivity in both the original cohort and the validation cohort. Immune exposure information for the cohort was limited to CMV serostatus. In the study, roughly 160 TCR beta chains were listed as associated with cytomegalovirus. A cluster of highly shared sequence variants was judged likely to represent a technical artifact of the sequencing pipeline. In a later analysis, around 17,000 TCR beta sequences were associated with specific HLA alleles at a false discovery rate of 0.05. Linkage disequilibrium might explain the correlated functional status among segregating V segments, but an unknown experimental factor could not be ruled out. Sequencing depth was assumed to be roughly uniform across donors in the presence/absence analyses, though that assumption may not hold. A later genetic analysis associated a missense DCLRE1C variant with V-gene and J-gene trimming of TCR beta chains, and an independent cohort replicated the association. The 87-base-pair reads could not distinguish some IMGT-functional V segments, including TRBV6-2 and TRBV6-3, so those segments were excluded. In vitro tests confirmed that a few of the cytomegalovirus-associated TCR beta chains recognize cytomegalovirus antigens.

To prepare the library, the immunoSEQ multiplex PCR assay was applied. For the multiplex PCR, a mixture combining 60 forward primers for TCR Vbeta segments and 13 reverse primers for TCR Jbeta segments was used. The CDR3 region of rearranged TCR beta genes was amplified from genomic DNA by a multiplex PCR assay. The amplified TCR beta libraries were sequenced on the Illumina HiSeq System as 87-base-pair reads. Turning to the authors' computational methods: A later analysis tallied about 77 million unique TCR beta chains across the 650 to 750 repertoires, and approximately 9.9 million of those chains were shared by two or more donors. To remove PCR and sequencing errors, raw reads were error-corrected and collapsed into unique sequences using a nearest-neighbor algorithm that merged closely related sequences. CDR3 sequences were aligned to IMGT reference sequences to assign V, D and J gene segments. Each retained sequence needed at least a six-nucleotide match to both a V gene segment and a J gene segment. A rearrangement counted as productive if the CDR3 had no stop codons and remained in frame with V and J, and every other rearrangement counted as non-productive. Following IMGT convention, CDR3 was defined as the stretch from the second conserved V-encoded cysteine to the conserved J-encoded phenylalanine. The earlier analysis of 550 to 650 of the donors excluded any sequence lacking an unambiguous match to a single V gene segment. An earlier analysis of under 750 of the donors called V segments functional above 56.7% productive rearrangements and segregating when the between-donor standard deviation exceeded 5%. A statistical classification framework was built for diagnosing cytomegalovirus status from the catalog of TCR beta chain sequences. In a later analysis, V and J genes were assigned by comparing TCR nucleotide sequences against IMGT/GENE-DB human TR gene sequences. In a later analysis, CDR3 sequences and most-parsimonious VDJ recombination scenarios were assigned using the TCRdist pipeline. In a later analysis, each TCR beta chain was defined by its CDR3 amino acid sequence together with its V-gene family, and reads without a unique V-gene family were excluded. A later analysis removed roughly 590 highly shared, low-generation-probability nucleotide sequences to deal with suspected cross-contamination and a sequencing artifact. A later analysis calculated a clonal expansion index for each public chain from normalized within-repertoire ranks of inferred template counts. In a later analysis, generation probabilities were computed using a VDJ recombination model fitted to out-of-frame rearrangements, and the results were checked against IGoR. In a later analysis, hypergeometric tests were used to score TCR-TCR, TCR-HLA and TCR-CMV co-occurrence, with a repertoire-size bias correction applied to TCR pairs. A later analysis estimated false discovery rates by permuting HLA or CMV assignments 20 times. A later analysis grouped co-occurring TCRs with DBSCAN, adding TCRdist sequence similarity when clustering within HLA-allele-positive subsets. Repertoires with fewer than 30,000 or more than 120,000 public chains, plus five repertoires with anomalous nucleotide sharing, were excluded from co-occurrence clustering. Held by TCRdb, this immuneACCESS table contains in-frame sequences only and omits some clones. Under half of the omission traces to an unresolved V gene where checked; the cause of the rest is unknown. V, J and clone size are taken as reported in that table, and D and trimming were inferred from the DNA itself. The sample includes approximately 140,000 clones, with roughly 72% observed a single time. About 1.7% of the sample comes from the top ten.

The cohort was made up of 650 to 700 healthy bone marrow donors. At the time of sampling, every cohort member was nominally healthy, though immune exposures that went unrecorded were likely present. The donor was CMV seronegative and belonged to the group of 352 seronegative cohort members. Every donor gave a peripheral blood sample, and the peripheral blood mononuclear cells from that sample were used for TCR beta sequencing. Genomic DNA extraction from the blood cell samples was performed with the Qiagen DNeasy Blood Extraction Kit. For this clone: There is no known antigen for this receptor. Per-base quality was not reported, and no clone a single base away is much larger than it.

This receptor was identified in a man in his forties in good health and CMV-seronegative. What was sequenced was PBMCs. Recombination joined TRBV12-5 with TRBJ2-3, with 7 middle bases fitting TRBD1. In nucleotide form, the sequence is TGTGCTAGTGGTTTGGTAAAACAGGGGCTCTACACAGATACGCAGTATTTT. It specifies CASGLVKQGLYTDTQYF. Outside the CDR3, residues come from the reference TRBV12-5 and TRBJ2-3 proteins, so the full variable domain is: DARVTQTPRHKVTEMGQEVTMRCQPILGHNTVFWYRQTMMQGLELLAYFRNRAPLDDSGMPKDRFSAEMPDATLATLKIQPSEPRDSAVYFCASGLVKQGLYTDTQYFGPGTRLTVL.